This is a list of T cell receptor beta chains from one sample in a study of T cell responses to AZD1222 COVID-19 vaccine. Clones were sequenced by immunoSEQ multiplex PCR, and TCRdb holds only the in-frame ones, with some missing. The repertoire holds about 92,000 clones, with around 84% as singletons. The material sequenced was peripheral blood, taken on day 0 of AZD1222 vaccination. The receptors shown here come from an adult in good health. Both conserved end residues are part of each CDR3. The D gene is left open where the match is weak.

-	TRBV4-1	TRBJ1-2	TGCGCCAGCAGCCAAGGAGGGGTCAGGCGACCTAACTATGGCTACACCTTC	CASSQGGVRRPNYGYTF
-	TRBV30	TRBJ2-7	TGTGCCTGGAGTGTAGGGCTCTACGAGCAGTACTTC	CAWSVGLYEQYF
-	TRBV3-1/TRBV3-2	TRBJ1-2	TGTGCCAGCAGCCTACAAGGAGAACGGCTCTATGGCTACACCTTC	CASSLQGERLYGYTF
TRBD2	TRBV28	TRBJ2-1	TGTGCCAGCACCCGGAGACTAGCGGGAGGCAATGAGCAGTTCTTC	CASTRRLAGGNEQFF
-	TRBV12-3/TRBV12-4	TRBJ2-2	TGTGCCAGCAGTCTATACACCGGGGAGCTGTTTTTT	CASSLYTGELFF
TRBD2	TRBV7-2	TRBJ2-1	TGTGCCAGCAGCAAAGCGGGAGGGAGGTACAATGAGCAGTTCTTC	CASSKAGGRYNEQFF
TRBD1	TRBV19	TRBJ1-3	TGTGCCAGCCATGACAGGGTTGGAAACACCATATATTTT	CASHDRVGNTIYF
-	TRBV6-2/TRBV6-3	TRBJ1-2	TGTGCCAGCAGTCCCGAGAGGTATGGCTACACCTTC	CASSPERYGYTF
-	TRBV19	TRBJ1-5	TGTGCCAGTAGCGGGGGTCTCAATCAGCCCCAGCATTTT	CASSGGLNQPQHF
-	TRBV5-4	TRBJ1-2	TGTGCCAGCAGCCAAGACAGCAACTATGGCTACACCTTC	CASSQDSNYGYTF
TRBD2	TRBV11-3	TRBJ2-1	TGTGCCAGCAGCTTATATGGGACTAGCAGCGACAATGAGCAGTTCTTC	CASSLYGTSSDNEQFF
-	TRBV30	TRBJ1-2	TGTGCCTGGGGTAGGCTAGGAGGCTACACCTTC	CAWGRLGGYTF
TRBD1	TRBV6-1	TRBJ2-5	TGTGCCAGCAGTGAGCGGCCCTCCGGCAGGGGGCGAGAGACCCAGTACTTC	CASSERPSGRGRETQYF
-	TRBV18	TRBJ2-2	TGTGCCAGCTCACCAGCGAACCTCAGGGCCTCGAACACCGGGGAGCTGTTTTTT	CASSPANLRASNTGELFF